These 15 T cell receptor beta chains share one sample of origin, sequenced in a study of identical twins. Using its own MiXCR run on the 5' RACE reads, TCRdb lists one record per CDR3 protein. Of about 190,000 distinct CDR3 sequences detected, around a sixth appear once; the ten largest clones hold about 38%. These sequences were also reported in another study, on T cells expressing NK-cell markers.

Sequencing used CD8+ T cells sorted from blood. Every receptor here comes from a woman aged 18 to 35 in good health.

In this sample, this clonotype turned up a few times. The CDR3 DNA reads TGTGCCAGCAGCTACGGGCGTCAGGAAGCAGCTTTCTTT. Amino acid sequence: CASSYGRQEAAFF. The V gene is TRBV7-9, the J gene TRBJ1-1, with D unresolved. CDR3 length equals 13 residues. The germline V gene has CDR1 SEHNR and CDR2 FQNEAQ (reference sequence). With 4 bases removed from V and 10 bases from J, the gap between germline ends came to 16 bases.

This rearrangement joins TRBV6-2 or TRBV6-3 to TRBJ2-1, with 10 bases matching TRBD2. Trimming removed 2 bases from V and 0 bases from J; junction bases left unmatched: 10. Per the germline V gene, CDR1 is MNHEY and CDR2 is SVGEGT. There are 19 residues in the CDR3. Here the CDR3 DNA reads TGTGCCAGCAGTTACGGTGGTCTAGCGGGAGCACGCTCCTACAATGAGCAGTTCTTC. It yields the protein CASSYGGLAGARSYNEQFF.

The table lists this clonotype with a few counts. The chain employs TRBV11-2 and TRBJ2-7; D gene ambiguous. Germline V gene sequence: CDR1 SGHAT, CDR2 FQNNGV. The CDR3 runs to 14 residues. Trimming pared 5 bases from V and 3 bases from J, leaving 14 bases between. The CDR3: CASSMGSGGYEQYF. CDR3 nucleotide sequence: TGTGCCAGCAGCATGGGTTCTGGTGGCTACGAGCAGTACTTC.

This clonotype came up a few times. The V call is TRBV2, the J call TRBJ1-6; no clear D. The V gene's germline CDR1 is SNHLY and CDR2 FYNNEI. Trimming took 3 bases from V and 7 from J, leaving 10 bases between them. The CDR3 has 14 amino acids. The CDR3 protein is CASSEGSSNSPLHF. The CDR3 DNA sequence: TGTGCCAGCAGTGAGGGGTCCTCCAATTCACCCCTCCACTTT.

This clonotype was found a few times. The DNA of the CDR3 is TGTGCCAGCAGCTTAGTTGCTAACCCCACCAACACAGATACGCAGTATTTT. This gives the protein CASSLVANPTNTDTQYF. The chain combines TRBV7-9 with TRBJ2-3, with D uncertain. The length of the CDR3 is 17 residues. V was cut by 1 base and J by 2 bases, with 16 bases left in between. The germline gives CDR1 SEHNR, CDR2 FQNEAQ (reference sequence).

DNA of the CDR3: TGTGCCAGCAGCTTAGCGCCTGGCAGGGGGAAGCCTCAGCCCCAGCATTTT. Residues: CASSLAPGRGKPQPQHF. The chain joins TRBV7-2 to TRBJ1-5; TRBD1 matches 7 bases. CDR1 is SGHTA, CDR2 FQGNSA, per germline. The CDR3 runs to 17 residues. With 0 bases clipped from V and 6 bases from J, the junction kept 11 bases outside the gene matches.

This clonotype was found a few times. The chain uses TRBV12-3 or TRBV12-4 and TRBJ1-5; perhaps TRBD1 as D (5 bases). Between the trimmed V and J ends, which lost 8 bases and 6 bases, there was a span of 14 bases. The CDR3 has 13 residues. The chain's CDR3 is CASSGGSVQPQHF. The CDR3 region has the DNA TGTGCCAGCTCCGGGGGGTCGGTTCAGCCCCAGCATTTT.

The chain is built from TRBV2 and TRBJ2-5; D perhaps matches TRBD2 (5 bases). This CDR3 comprises 12 residues. Deletions cut 7 bases from V and 2 bases from J, with 8 bases between. The V gene's germline CDR1 is SNHLY and CDR2 FYNNEI. The CDR3 sequence is CASKEAQETQYF. The DNA of the CDR3 is TGTGCCAGCAAGGAGGCTCAAGAGACCCAGTACTTC.

The table lists this clonotype with a few counts. The CDR3 region has the DNA TGTGCCAGCAGCCCTCCTGGGGGGCAATCCTACAATGAGCAGTTCTTC. Translated: CASSPPGGQSYNEQFF. The rearrangement links TRBV12-3 or TRBV12-4 to TRBJ2-1, with D perhaps given as TRBD1 or TRBD2 (6 bases each). CDR3 length: 16 residues. Deletions cut 6 bases from V and 1 base from J, with 16 bases between.

The V call is TRBV29-1, the J call TRBJ1-1; D unresolved. Germline lookup yields CDR1 SQVTM and CDR2 ANQGSEA. The CDR3 has 12 amino acids. V lost 3 bases to trimming and J lost 0 bases, with 5 bases between them. This CDR3 is CSVDSVNTEAFF. For the CDR3, the DNA is TGCAGCGTTGATTCAGTGAACACTGAAGCTTTCTTT.

This clonotype was detected only a few times. The rearrangement links TRBV27 to TRBJ2-1, with D tentatively TRBD2 (5 bases). Germline CDR1 reads MNHEY; CDR2 reads SMNVEV (reference sequence). This CDR3 contains 12 residues. V lost 5 bases and J 8 bases, leaving 10 bases between the germline ends. In DNA form, the CDR3 reads TGTGCCAGCAGTCTGAGCGGCGATGAGCAGTTCTTC. It specifies CASSLSGDEQFF.

This clonotype was seen only a few times. The genes are TRBV7-8 and TRBJ2-1; 7 bases are a match to TRBD2. CDR1 and CDR2 (germline): SGHVS, FQNEAQ. This CDR3 comprises 13 residues. The J segment lost 5 bases and the V segment lost 5 bases, leaving 3 bases of the junction unmatched. The DNA for the CDR3 is TGTGCCAGCAGCGCGGGAGAAGACAATGAGCAGTTCTTC. Translated: CASSAGEDNEQFF.

This clonotype occurred many times. The rearrangement joins TRBV10-3 to TRBJ2-7; 8 positions agree with TRBD1. Germline CDR1 ENHRY, CDR2 SYGVKD. V shed 7 bases and J 3 bases; nucleotides not matched to a gene: 2. The CDR3 covers 12 residues. The CDR3 region is CAIKDRDYEQYF. CDR3 in DNA: TGTGCCATCAAGGACAGGGACTACGAGCAGTACTTC.

The chain employs TRBV6-5 and TRBJ2-1; 10 bases map to TRBD2. Germline CDR1 is MNHEY and CDR2 is SVGAGI. There are 18 residues in the CDR3. J gave up 10 bases and V 3 bases, and 18 bases lay outside the gene matches. CDR3 DNA: TGTGCCAGCAGTTATAATAGAATCTGGACTAGCGGCGTCCAAGAGCAGTTCTTC. Protein: CASSYNRIWTSGVQEQFF.

The V and J genes are TRBV11-2 and TRBJ2-3, with 8 bases fitting TRBD1. Germline assignment: CDR1 SGHAT and CDR2 FQNNGV. V shed 4 bases, J shed 6 bases, and the junction held 9 bases outside the gene matches. This CDR3 has 15 amino acids. CDR3 in amino acids: CASSSSGTGLDTQYF. CDR3 DNA: TGTGCCAGCAGCTCATCCGGGACAGGCCTCGATACGCAGTATTTT.